This T cell receptor beta chain was profiled in a study of blood T cell repertoires in COVID-19 (TCRdb year 2020). Looking at the study overall: The collaborator samples originated in the United States, Italy and Spain and spanned the acute and convalescent phases of COVID-19. The repertoires were released in a freely available public database meant as a resource for research on the immune response to SARS-CoV-2. The material from the prospective study consisted of cDNA or gDNA derived from T cells, B-cell-depleted T cells, or PBMCs. Where available, HLA class I and class II types were taken from metadata supplied by the sample provider and were not determined by assay-based typing. Samples were obtained from the ongoing ImmuneRACE study (first 160 participants) and from some 1,200 subjects provided by 6 global collaborators. Deeply sampled blood TCRbeta repertoires from subjects exposed to, actively infected with, or recovered from COVID-19 were included in the dataset. Sample metadata almost always included a de-identified subject ID, COVID-19 status, age in years and sex.

The collaborating institutions used their own protocols to collect whole blood in K2EDTA tubes. Collaborator samples were shipped for TCRbeta analysis as frozen whole blood, isolated PBMCs, or DNA extracted from either sample type. The immunoSEQ Assay, a bias-controlled multiplex PCR, was used to amplify TCRbeta CDR3 regions from genomic DNA. The original methods were these. The number of nucleated cells in each sample was estimated by amplification of reference gene primers within the assay. To quantify the absolute abundance of each unique TCRbeta CDR3 rearrangement, sequence reads were collapsed and filtered. For each sample, productive Simpson clonality was calculated as the square root of Simpson's diversity index across productive rearrangements. TCRdb re-hosts the immuneACCESS table, in-frame sequences only. Its copies lack some clones; in the studies checked, an unresolved V gene accounts for under half of them, and the cause for the rest is not known. The V and J calls and clone size were taken over from that table, and D and trimming were inferred from the DNA. In all, the sample holds about 58,000 clones, and 88% of those were seen once. The ten largest make up 20% to 25% of the sample.

Here is what the overall study found, with its caveats: The amount of clinical and demographic metadata varied by source and participant and was provided uncurated.

Comments on this clone: No cognate antigen has been identified for it. Base qualities are not recorded, but no much larger clone differs from it by a single base.

Including the terminal cysteine and phenylalanine, the CDR3 comprises 16 residues. Only the CDR3 DNA stays, 48 bases, in frame from base 1. Via the germline V gene, CDR1 is SGHVS and CDR2 FQNEAQ. V loses 6 bases at its end and J loses 3 bases; junction bases beyond the gene matches: 14. The receptor was derived from a woman aged 45 to 65 with active or convalescent COVID-19. The sequenced material came from peripheral blood. The chain is made from TRBV7-8 and TRBJ2-7, and TRBD1 aligns with 7 junction nucleotides. The CDR3 sequence is CASRIEYGTDSYEQYF. The bases are TGTGCCAGCAGGATTGAATACGGGACAGACAGCTACGAGCAGTACTTC.